A selection of T cell receptor beta chains follows, all from one sample in a study of T cell responses to AZD1222 COVID-19 vaccine. The table came from immunoSEQ multiplex PCR; TCRdb's copy has only in-frame clones and leaves some out. The sample consists of 150,000 to 200,000 clones, around 90% of them appearing once. Here the sequenced sample was peripheral blood, taken 28 days after the second AZD1222 dose. Source of these receptors: an adult who received the AZD1222 COVID-19 vaccine. Both conserved end residues are part of each CDR3. Each record gives: D gene, clone size, V gene, J gene, CDR3 DNA, CDR3 protein. A D gene is named only where the DNA matches it firmly. Clone size, where shown, is once, few, many, or a class for clones that have expanded.

>NA|NA|TRBV12-5|TRBJ1-1
TGTGCTAGTGGCTCCGAGAACACTGAAGCTTTCTTT
CASGSENTEAFF
>NA|NA|TRBV27|TRBJ1-5
TGTGCCAGCAGTTTTTCGAGGGCAACAAGCAATCAGCCCCAGCATTTT
CASSFSRATSNQPQHF
>TRBD1|NA|TRBV6-5|TRBJ2-7
TGTGCCAGCAGTCTAACCGGGACAGGGGTCGGCGAGCAGTACTTC
CASSLTGTGVGEQYF
>TRBD2|NA|TRBV24-1|TRBJ2-3
TGTGCCACCAGTGATTTGGGGACTAGCGGGAGAACAGATACGCAGTATTTT
CATSDLGTSGRTDTQYF
>NA|NA|TRBV5-4|TRBJ2-2
TGTGCCAGCAGCCCGGGACACTTAAACACCGGGGAGCTGTTTTTT
CASSPGHLNTGELFF
>TRBD1|NA|TRBV3-1/TRBV3-2|TRBJ2-1
TGTGCCAGCAGCCAAGACGATCTCTCGGGGGAGGGGACAGGGGTGTTCTCCTACAATGAGCAGTTCTTC
CASSQDDLSGEGTGVFSYNEQFF
>NA|NA|TRBV7-2|TRBJ2-3
TGTGCCAGCAGTTATACCGGGACTAGGGGGCCAGATACGCAGTATTTT
CASSYTGTRGPDTQYF
>NA|NA|TRBV19|TRBJ2-3
TGTGCCAGTAGTATTTCCCACCTTTATAGCCGACGCACAGATACGCAGTATTTT
CASSISHLYSRRTDTQYF
>TRBD2|NA|TRBV10-3|TRBJ2-2
TGTGCCATCAGTGAGTTACTAGCGGGGAACACCGGGGAGCTGTTTTTT
CAISELLAGNTGELFF
>NA|NA|TRBV7-2|TRBJ2-2
TGTGCCAGCAGCTTCGTGACAGTGAACACCGGGGAGCTGTTTTTT
CASSFVTVNTGELFF
>TRBD1|NA|TRBV27|TRBJ1-4
TGTGCCAGCAAAGACAGGGAGGTTCCTGAAAAACTGTTTTTT
CASKDREVPEKLFF
>TRBD1|NA|TRBV6-5|TRBJ2-1
TGTGCCAGCAGTTCCCCGGACAGGGGGCGCGGAAATGAGCAGTTCTTC
CASSSPDRGRGNEQFF
>NA|NA|TRBV11-1|TRBJ1-2
TGTGCCAGCAGCTTGGACAAATCCTATGGCTACACCTTC
CASSLDKSYGYTF
>NA|NA|TRBV7-6|TRBJ2-7
TGTGCCAGCAGCTCCCCCTCCTCGGGACGCAGTTACGAGCAGTACTTC
CASSSPSSGRSYEQYF
>NA|once|TRBV5-1|TRBJ2-2
TGCGCCAGCAGCCGAGGGACGGGGGCGGACACCGGGGAGCTGTTTTTT
CASSRGTGADTGELFF
>NA|NA|TRBV6-6|TRBJ1-2
TGTGCCAGCAACCTGAATCCTACCCATAACTATGGCTACACCTTC
CASNLNPTHNYGYTF
>NA|NA|TRBV19|TRBJ1-2
TGTGCCAGTAGTTGGCAAGGGGACTATGGCTACACCTTC
CASSWQGDYGYTF
>NA|NA|TRBV5-1|TRBJ1-5
TGCGCCAGCAGCCCCGAGGGAAATCAGCCCCAGCATTTT
CASSPEGNQPQHF
>NA|NA|TRBV28|TRBJ1-6
TGTGCCAGCAGTAGGACAAATCTCAATTCACCCCTCCACTTT
CASSRTNLNSPLHF
>NA|NA|TRBV28|TRBJ2-7
TGTGCCAGCAGTTTAGGACAGCAATCTGCCGAGCAGTACTTC
CASSLGQQSAEQYF
>TRBD2|NA|TRBV11-2|TRBJ2-5
TGTGCCAGCAGTCCTAGCGGGGCCCAAGAGACCCAGTACTTC
CASSPSGAQETQYF
>NA|NA|TRBV28|TRBJ1-6
TGTGCCAGCAGCCGTCGAACAGGCTATAATTCACCCCTCCACTTT
CASSRRTGYNSPLHF
>TRBD1|NA|TRBV4-3|TRBJ2-4
TGCGCCAGCAGCCAAGATGTTGACAGGGGAAGCATTCAGTACTTC
CASSQDVDRGSIQYF
>NA|NA|TRBV27|TRBJ2-7
TGTGCCAGCAGTTTATCGTTGGGGTCCGAGCAGTACTTC
CASSLSLGSEQYF
>NA|NA|TRBV30|TRBJ1-5
TGTGCCTGGAACAGGGAGGGCCAGCCCCAGCATTTT
CAWNREGQPQHF
>NA|NA|TRBV7-2|TRBJ1-3
TGTGCCAGCGGGGAGGGGAGCTCTGGAAACACCATATATTTT
CASGEGSSGNTIYF
>TRBD2|once|TRBV19|TRBJ2-3
TGTGCCAGTAGTGTACACACTAGCGGGAGGCTCACAGATACGCAGTATTTT
CASSVHTSGRLTDTQYF
>NA|NA|TRBV11-3|TRBJ2-1
TGTGCCAGCAGCTTCGAGCAGAGAGAGCAGTTCTTC
CASSFEQREQFF
>NA|NA|TRBV28|TRBJ1-4
TGTGCCAGCAGTTTATCCAATTTTGGGGTAACTAATGAAAAACTGTTTTTT
CASSLSNFGVTNEKLFF